These 18 T cell receptor beta chains originate from one sample sequenced in a study of blood T cell repertoires in COVID-19. Using immunoSEQ multiplex PCR, the repertoire was profiled, and TCRdb retains in-frame clones only, with some absent. The sample contains approximately 360,000 clones, roughly 80% of which appear only once. Material: PBMCs or T cells enriched from blood (not recorded which). These receptor sequences come from a woman aged 50 to 60 who had recovered from COVID-19.

In its sample, this clone was seen once. The genes are TRBV6-5 and TRBJ1-2, with D unresolved. Germline CDR1 MNHEY, CDR2 SVGAGI. The ends were cut back, 6 bases at V and 6 bases at J, with 5 bases in the middle. This CDR3 has 10 amino acids. The CDR3 nucleotides read TGTGCCAGCAGCCGAGATGGCTACACCTTC. Its translation: CASSRDGYTF.

The chain is built from TRBV5-4 and TRBJ2-1; 10 bases line up with TRBD2. The V gene end was trimmed by 0 bases and the J gene end by 12 bases; junction bases not matched to a gene: 12. CDR3 length: 16 residues. Germline CDR1 reads SGHNT; CDR2 reads YYREEE (reference sequence). In DNA form, the CDR3 reads TGTGCCAGCAGCTTGGATACAGCGGGGGGGCTCAGCGGGCAGTTCTTC. It translates to CASSLDTAGGLSGQFF. Full variable domain (missing parts from reference TRBV5-4 and TRBJ2-1): ETGVTQSPTHLIKTRGQQVTLRCSSQSGHNTVSWYQQALGQGPQFIFQYYREEENGRGNFPPRFSGLQFPNYSSELNVNALELDDSALYLCASSLDTAGGLSGQFFGPGTRLTVL.

The V gene is TRBV5-1, the J gene TRBJ2-5, with 13 bases lining up with TRBD2. The ends lost 4 bases at V and 0 bases at J; junction bases unmatched: 9. The germline V gene encodes CDR1 SGHRS and CDR2 YFSETQ. This CDR3 spans 18 amino acids. CDR3 in DNA: TGCGCCAGCAGCCTTAGACTAGCGGGGGGCTCGTACCAAGAGACCCAGTACTTC. Its translation: CASSLRLAGGSYQETQYF.

This chain uses TRBV5-6 with TRBJ2-2, with TRBD2 as a possible D gene (5 bases). Trimming left V 7 bases short and J 1 base short, with 17 bases between. The length of the CDR3 is 16 residues. CDR1 is SGHDT, CDR2 YYEEEE, per germline. CDR3 sequence: CASESNGGLNTGELFF. In DNA form, the CDR3 reads TGTGCCAGCGAGAGTAATGGAGGATTGAACACCGGGGAGCTGTTTTTT. Looking up the rest from reference TRBV5-6 and TRBJ2-2 gives the full variable domain: DAGVTQSPTHLIKTRGQQVTLRCSPKSGHDTVSWYQQALGQGPQFIFQYYEEEERQRGNFPDRFSGHQFPNYSSELNVNALLLGDSALYLCASESNGGLNTGELFFGEGSRLTVL.

This CDR3 is CASSPRTVATNEKLFF. The CDR3 region has the DNA TGTGCCAGCAGCCCTCGGACAGTTGCAACTAATGAAAAACTGTTTTTT. The chain recombines TRBV7-9 with TRBJ1-4; D perhaps matches TRBD1 (6 bases). Trimming took 5 bases from V and 0 from J, leaving 13 bases between them. The CDR3 consists of 16 residues. Germline V gene data show CDR1 as SEHNR and CDR2 as FQNEAQ (reference sequence).

The rearrangement uses TRBV2 and TRBJ1-6, with TRBD1 matching 9 bases. V was pared by 6 bases and J by 10 bases, with 7 bases of the junction left unmatched. Germline CDR1 and CDR2: SNHLY and FYNNEI. The CDR3 has 14 residues. The CDR3 region has the DNA TGTGCCAGCAGCCTAGACAGGGGGTCATCACCCCTCCACTTT. It codes for CASSLDRGSSPLHF.

V usage is TRBV5-5 and J usage is TRBJ2-5; 11 nucleotides agree with TRBD2. This CDR3 has 18 residues. The trim removed 4 bases at V and 2 bases at J, leaving 13 bases unmatched. Germline loops: CDR1 SGHKS, CDR2 YYEKEE (reference sequence). CDR3 residues: CASSPPGTSGIIQETQYF. The DNA of the CDR3 is TGTGCCAGCAGCCCCCCCGGGACTAGCGGTATTATACAAGAGACCCAGTACTTC.

The V and J genes are TRBV27 and TRBJ2-7; possible D gene TRBD1, 7 bases. CDR1 and CDR2 from the germline V gene are MNHEY and SMNVEV (reference sequence). Trimming stripped 5 bases from V and 1 base from J, with 18 bases between. CDR3 length: 16 residues. The CDR3 bases are TGTGCCAGCAGTCAACGCCAGGGGGGTCTGTCCTACGAGCAGTACTTC. It specifies CASSQRQGGLSYEQYF.

V and J are TRBV4-2 and TRBJ2-3, with TRBD2 identical over 10 bases. The junction had 7 bases not matched to a gene; V was cut back by 3 bases and J by 1 base. The V gene's germline CDR1 is LGHNA and CDR2 YNFKEQ. The CDR3 has 17 residues. The CDR3 sequence: CASSHVAGGSGTDTQYF. The DNA for the CDR3 is TGTGCCAGCAGCCACGTAGCGGGGGGCTCGGGCACAGATACGCAGTATTTT.

J is TRBJ2-6 and V is TRBV29-1; no firm D call. Germline CDR1 SQVTM, CDR2 ANQGSEA. The CDR3 extends over 17 amino acids. Trimming took off 6 bases at V and 0 bases at J, with 18 bases between the two ends. In DNA, the CDR3 is TGCAGCGTACGGTGGCTTCCGACAAGCTCTGGGGCCAACGTCCTGACTTTC. Its translation is CSVRWLPTSSGANVLTF.

The V gene is TRBV29-1, the J gene TRBJ2-7, with TRBD1 matching over 8 bases. The J segment lost 4 bases and the V segment lost 3 bases, leaving 8 bases of the junction unmatched. The CDR3 length is 14 residues. Per the germline V gene, CDR1 is SQVTM and CDR2 is ANQGSEA. The CDR3 is CSVEPGTGSYEQYF. The DNA for the CDR3 is TGCAGCGTTGAGCCCGGGACAGGTTCTTACGAGCAGTACTTC.

The gene calls are TRBV15 and TRBJ2-7; 13 nucleotides match TRBD2. The CDR3 extends over 20 amino acids. Germline assignment: CDR1 LNHNV and CDR2 YYDKDF (reference sequence). V trimming: 3 bases; J trimming: 0 bases; junction bases outside the gene matches: 14. CDR3 coding DNA: TGTGCCACCAGCAGGATACCGGGACTAGCGGGACCCCCTTCCTCCTACGAGCAGTACTTC. This translates into CATSRIPGLAGPPSSYEQYF.

The chain combines TRBV11-3 with TRBJ2-1; 10 nucleotides align to TRBD2. The length of the CDR3 is 15 residues. Germline V gene sequence: CDR1 SGHNT, CDR2 YENEEA. Trimming at V came to 1 base and at J to 6 bases, leaving 3 bases not matched to a gene. The CDR3 reads CASSLGLAGANEQFF. The CDR3 DNA reads as TGTGCCAGCAGCTTAGGCCTAGCGGGAGCCAATGAGCAGTTCTTC.

This chain uses TRBV11-3 with TRBJ1-2; D not certain. This CDR3 region has 12 residues. Trimming pared 5 bases from V and 5 bases from J, leaving 9 bases between. CDR1 and CDR2 (germline): SGHNT, YENEEA. CDR3 residues: CASSARDYGYTF. CDR3 bases: TGTGCCAGCAGCGCGCGGGATTATGGCTACACCTTC.

This chain uses TRBV20-1 with TRBJ2-5; 12 bases match TRBD1. Germline V lookup: CDR1 DFQATT, CDR2 SNEGSKA (reference sequence). CDR3 size: 15 residues. The V gene end was trimmed by 3 bases and the J gene end by 1 base; junction bases not matched to a gene: 3. The CDR3, as DNA: TGCAGTGCTAGTAGGGGACAGGGGGCCCAAGAGACCCAGTACTTC. This encodes CSASRGQGAQETQYF.

This chain joins TRBV30 and TRBJ1-6, with no clear D. Germline-derived CDR1 and CDR2 are GTSNPN and SVGIG (reference sequence). The V end was cut by 5 bases, the J end by 8 bases, with 13 bases between. This CDR3 has 13 residues. The CDR3 bases are TGTGCCTGGTCCCGGGATTTCGATTCACCCCTCCACTTT. Translated, it gives CAWSRDFDSPLHF.

V and J are TRBV4-1 and TRBJ2-4, with 8 bases matching TRBD1. This CDR3 has 20 residues. CDR1 and CDR2 (germline): MGHRA, YSYEKL. V lost 0 bases to trimming and J lost 0 bases; unmatched junction nucleotides: 13. CDR3 loop: CASSQDPTGGLTLAKNIQYF. The DNA for the CDR3 is TGCGCCAGCAGCCAAGACCCCACAGGGGGGCTTACACTAGCCAAAAACATTCAGTACTTC.

V and J are TRBV28 and TRBJ1-1; the D gene is possibly TRBD1 (5 bases). Trimming took 7 bases from V and 1 from J, leaving 13 bases between them. The CDR3 is 14 amino acids. Germline assignment: CDR1 MDHEN and CDR2 SYDVKM. CDR3: CASKLRGGNTEAFF. CDR3 bases: TGTGCCAGCAAGCTTAGGGGTGGGAACACTGAAGCTTTCTTT.